This is a list of T cell receptor beta chains from one sample in a study of CD8 T cells in Susac syndrome. Each CDR3 protein gets one entry after TCRdb re-called the immunoSEQ multiplex PCR reads with MiXCR. The data contain under 250,000 distinct CDR3 sequences, 93% of them seen just once; the ten biggest clones take up 0.065% to 0.075%. The sequenced sample consisted of CD4+ T cells from PBMCs. The receptor set was obtained from a human donor with multiple sclerosis. CDR3s include the opening cysteine and the closing phenylalanine or tryptophan. D genes are given only for firm matches. Clone sizes are given selectively: once, few, many, or a class where the clone is expanded.

J gene | V gene | clone size | D gene | CDR3 protein | CDR3 DNA
TRBJ2-3 | TRBV6-4 | . | TRBD2 | CATSSGGGTDTQYF | TGTGCCACCTCTTCGGGAGGGGGCACAGATACGCAGTATTTT
TRBJ1-2 | TRBV2 | . | . | CASSRLPQGSSGYTF | TGTGCCAGCAGCAGACTACCACAGGGTTCTTCTGGCTACACCTTC
TRBJ1-5 | TRBV29-1 | . | . | CSVALGINQPQHF | TGCAGCGTTGCATTGGGGATCAATCAGCCCCAGCATTTT
TRBJ2-7 | TRBV4-2 | . | . | CASSQVGVTRNEQYF | TGTGCCAGCAGCCAGGTGGGGGTGACTAGGAACGAGCAGTACTTC
TRBJ2-1 | TRBV5-1 | . | . | CASSLVARNHEQFF | TGCGCCAGCAGCTTGGTCGCCAGAAACCATGAGCAGTTCTTC
TRBJ1-1 | TRBV5-1 | . | TRBD1 | CASTPTGVSQDTEAFF | TGCGCCAGCACTCCAACAGGGGTATCGCAGGACACTGAAGCTTTCTTT
TRBJ2-1 | TRBV27 | . | . | CASKSSGAAGEQFF | TGTGCCAGCAAGTCCTCCGGGGCGGCGGGTGAGCAGTTCTTC
TRBJ2-3 | TRBV7-3 | . | TRBD2 | CASSNSGGAGDTQYF | TGTGCCAGCAGCAATAGCGGGGGGGCAGGAGATACGCAGTATTTT
TRBJ2-5 | TRBV11-3 | . | . | CASSLGQGHEETQYF | TGTGCCAGCAGCTTAGGGCAGGGTCATGAAGAGACCCAGTACTTC
TRBJ2-7 | TRBV20-1 | once | . | CSASDRDKQYF | TGCAGTGCTAGTGACCGGGACAAGCAGTACTTC
TRBJ1-1 | TRBV29-1 | . | TRBD1 | CSVGTGGSEAFF | TGCAGCGTTGGGACAGGGGGCTCTGAAGCTTTCTTT